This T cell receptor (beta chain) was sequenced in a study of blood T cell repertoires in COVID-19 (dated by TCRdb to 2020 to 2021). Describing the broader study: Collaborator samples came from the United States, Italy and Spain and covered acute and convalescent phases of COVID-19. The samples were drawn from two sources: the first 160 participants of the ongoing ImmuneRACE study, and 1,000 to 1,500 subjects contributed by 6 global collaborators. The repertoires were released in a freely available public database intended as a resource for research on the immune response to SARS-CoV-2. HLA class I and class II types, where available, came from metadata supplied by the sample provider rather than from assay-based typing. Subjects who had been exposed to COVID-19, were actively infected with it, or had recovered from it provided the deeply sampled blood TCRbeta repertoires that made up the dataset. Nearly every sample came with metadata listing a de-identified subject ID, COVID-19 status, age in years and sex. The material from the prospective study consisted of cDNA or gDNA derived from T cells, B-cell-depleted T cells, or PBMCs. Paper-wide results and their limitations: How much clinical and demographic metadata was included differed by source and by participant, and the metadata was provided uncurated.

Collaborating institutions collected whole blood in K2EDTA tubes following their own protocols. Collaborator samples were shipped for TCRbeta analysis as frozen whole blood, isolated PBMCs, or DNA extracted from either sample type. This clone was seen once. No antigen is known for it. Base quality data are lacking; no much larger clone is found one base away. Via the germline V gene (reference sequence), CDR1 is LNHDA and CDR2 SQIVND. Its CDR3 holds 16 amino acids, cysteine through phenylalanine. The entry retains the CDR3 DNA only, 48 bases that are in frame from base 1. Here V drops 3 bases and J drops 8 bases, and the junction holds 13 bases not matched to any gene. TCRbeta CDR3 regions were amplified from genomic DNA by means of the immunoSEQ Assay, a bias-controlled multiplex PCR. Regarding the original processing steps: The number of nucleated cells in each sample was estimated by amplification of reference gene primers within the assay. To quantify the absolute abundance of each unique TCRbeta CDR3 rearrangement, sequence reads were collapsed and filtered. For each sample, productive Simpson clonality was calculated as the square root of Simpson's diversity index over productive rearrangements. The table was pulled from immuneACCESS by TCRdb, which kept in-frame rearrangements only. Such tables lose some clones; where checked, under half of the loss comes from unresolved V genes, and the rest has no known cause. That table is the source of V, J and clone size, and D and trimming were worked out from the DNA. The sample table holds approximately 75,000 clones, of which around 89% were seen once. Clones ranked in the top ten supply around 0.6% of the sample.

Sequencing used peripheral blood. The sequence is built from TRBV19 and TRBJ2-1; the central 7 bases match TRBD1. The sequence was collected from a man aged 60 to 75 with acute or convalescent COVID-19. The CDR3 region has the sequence CASSIMTGSGRDEQFF. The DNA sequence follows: TGTGCCAGTAGTATCATGACAGGGAGTGGTAGGGATGAGCAGTTCTTC.